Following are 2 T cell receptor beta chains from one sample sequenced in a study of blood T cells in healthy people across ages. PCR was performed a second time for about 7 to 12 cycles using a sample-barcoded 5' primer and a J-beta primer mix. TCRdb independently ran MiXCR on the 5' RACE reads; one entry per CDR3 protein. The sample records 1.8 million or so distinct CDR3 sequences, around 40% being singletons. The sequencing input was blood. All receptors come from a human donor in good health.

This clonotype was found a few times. CDR3 loop: CASSVGAIEAFF. The CDR3 DNA follows: TGTGCCAGCAGTGTGGGGGCAATTGAAGCTTTCTTT. The chain links TRBV12-3 or TRBV12-4 to TRBJ1-1; a weak D match, TRBD1 (6 bases). The CDR3 length is 12 residues. V was pared by 5 bases and J by 7 bases, with 11 bases between.

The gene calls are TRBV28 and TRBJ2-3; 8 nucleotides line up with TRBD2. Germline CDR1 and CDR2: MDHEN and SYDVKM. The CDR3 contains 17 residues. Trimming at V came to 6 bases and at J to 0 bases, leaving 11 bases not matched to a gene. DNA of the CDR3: TGTGCCAGCAGCCCATGGGGGCGGGGGGCAAGCACAGATACGCAGTATTTT. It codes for CASSPWGRGASTDTQYF. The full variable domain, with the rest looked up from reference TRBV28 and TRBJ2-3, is DVKVTQSSRYLVKRTGEKVFLECVQDMDHENMFWYRQDPGLGLRLIYFSYDVKMKEKGDIPEGYSVSREKKERFSLILESASTNQTSMYLCASSPWGRGASTDTQYFGPGTRLTVL.